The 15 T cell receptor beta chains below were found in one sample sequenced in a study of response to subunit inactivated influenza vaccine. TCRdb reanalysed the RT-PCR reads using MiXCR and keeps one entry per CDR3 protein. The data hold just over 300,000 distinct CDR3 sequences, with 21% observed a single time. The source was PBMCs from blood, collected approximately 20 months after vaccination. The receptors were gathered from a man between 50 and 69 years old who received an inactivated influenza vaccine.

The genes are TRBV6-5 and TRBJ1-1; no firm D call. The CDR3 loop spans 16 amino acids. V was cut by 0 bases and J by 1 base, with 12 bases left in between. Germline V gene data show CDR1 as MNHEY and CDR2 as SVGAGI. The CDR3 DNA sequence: TGTGCCAGCAGTTACTCGAAAGCGGAGGGGAACACTGAAGCTTTCTTT. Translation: CASSYSKAEGNTEAFF.

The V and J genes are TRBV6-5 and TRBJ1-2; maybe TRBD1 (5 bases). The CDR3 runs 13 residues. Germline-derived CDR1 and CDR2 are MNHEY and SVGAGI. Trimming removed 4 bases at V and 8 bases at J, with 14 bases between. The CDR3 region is CASSSLGLRGYTF. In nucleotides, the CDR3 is TGTGCCAGCAGTTCCTTGGGGCTACGGGGCTACACCTTC.

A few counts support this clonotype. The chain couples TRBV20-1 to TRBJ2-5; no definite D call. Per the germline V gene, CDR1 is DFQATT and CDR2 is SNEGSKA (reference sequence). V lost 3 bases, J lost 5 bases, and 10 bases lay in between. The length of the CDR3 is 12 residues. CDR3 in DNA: TGCAGTGCTAGCGATGGGTGGGAGACCCAGTACTTC. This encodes CSASDGWETQYF.

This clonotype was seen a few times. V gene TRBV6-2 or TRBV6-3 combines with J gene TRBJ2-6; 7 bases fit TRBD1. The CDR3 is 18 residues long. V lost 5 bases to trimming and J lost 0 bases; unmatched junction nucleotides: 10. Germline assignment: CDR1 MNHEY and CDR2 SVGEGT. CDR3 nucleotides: TGTGCCAGCAGTACCAGACAGGGACCCTACTCTGGGGCCAACGTCCTGACTTTC. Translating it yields CASSTRQGPYSGANVLTF.

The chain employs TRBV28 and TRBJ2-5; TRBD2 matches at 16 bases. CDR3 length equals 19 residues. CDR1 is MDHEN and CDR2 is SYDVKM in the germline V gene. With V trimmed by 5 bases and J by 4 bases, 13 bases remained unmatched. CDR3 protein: CASSAVGTSGGAFRETQYF. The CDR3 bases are TGTGCCAGCAGTGCGGTCGGGACTAGCGGGGGGGCATTTAGAGAGACCCAGTACTTC.

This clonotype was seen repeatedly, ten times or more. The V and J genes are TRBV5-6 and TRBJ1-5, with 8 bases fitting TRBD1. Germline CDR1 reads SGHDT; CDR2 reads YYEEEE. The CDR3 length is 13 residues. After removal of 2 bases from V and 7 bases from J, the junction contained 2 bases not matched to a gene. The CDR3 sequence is CASSLGQGQPQHF. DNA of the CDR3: TGTGCCAGCAGCTTAGGACAGGGACAGCCCCAGCATTTT. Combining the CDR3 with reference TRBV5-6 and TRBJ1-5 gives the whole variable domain DAGVTQSPTHLIKTRGQQVTLRCSPKSGHDTVSWYQQALGQGPQFIFQYYEEEERQRGNFPDRFSGHQFPNYSSELNVNALLLGDSALYLCASSLGQGQPQHFGDGTRLSIL.

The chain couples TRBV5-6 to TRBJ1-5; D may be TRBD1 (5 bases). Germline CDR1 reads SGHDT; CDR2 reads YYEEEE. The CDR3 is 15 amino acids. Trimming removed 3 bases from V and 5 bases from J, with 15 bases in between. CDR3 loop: CASSSSGRGHQPQHF. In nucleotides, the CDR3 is TGTGCCAGCAGCTCATCGGGACGGGGCCATCAGCCCCAGCATTTT.

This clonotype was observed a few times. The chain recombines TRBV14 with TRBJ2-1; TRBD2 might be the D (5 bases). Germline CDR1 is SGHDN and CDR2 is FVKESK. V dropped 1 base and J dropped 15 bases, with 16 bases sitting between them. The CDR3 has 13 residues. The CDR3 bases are TGTGCCAGCAGCCAAGGTACCGGGATTCACCCGTTCTTC. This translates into CASSQGTGIHPFF.

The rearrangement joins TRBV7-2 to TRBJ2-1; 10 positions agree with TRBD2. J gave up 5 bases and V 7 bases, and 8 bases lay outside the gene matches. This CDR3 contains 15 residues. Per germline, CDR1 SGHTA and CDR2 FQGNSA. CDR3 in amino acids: CASTVLAGLNNEQFF. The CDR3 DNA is TGTGCCAGCACCGTACTAGCGGGGTTAAACAATGAGCAGTTCTTC.

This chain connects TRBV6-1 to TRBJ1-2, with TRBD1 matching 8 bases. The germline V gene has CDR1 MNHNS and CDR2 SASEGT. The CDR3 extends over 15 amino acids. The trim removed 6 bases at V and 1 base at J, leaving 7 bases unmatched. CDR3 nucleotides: TGTGCCAGCAGCCCCGGGACAGGAGATAACTATGGCTACACCTTC. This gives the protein CASSPGTGDNYGYTF.

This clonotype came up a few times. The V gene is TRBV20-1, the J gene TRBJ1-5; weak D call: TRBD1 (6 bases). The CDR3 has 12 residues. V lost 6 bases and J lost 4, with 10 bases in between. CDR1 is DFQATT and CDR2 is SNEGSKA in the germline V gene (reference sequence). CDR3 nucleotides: TGCAGTGCGACAGGACAGAATCAGCCCCAGCATTTT. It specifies CSATGQNQPQHF.

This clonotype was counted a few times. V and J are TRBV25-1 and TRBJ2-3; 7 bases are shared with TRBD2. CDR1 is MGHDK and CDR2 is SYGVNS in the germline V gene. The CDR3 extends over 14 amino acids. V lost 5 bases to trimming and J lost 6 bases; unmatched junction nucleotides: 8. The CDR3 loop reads CASSKRDPADTQYF. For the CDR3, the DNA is TGTGCCAGCAGTAAGCGGGACCCGGCGGATACGCAGTATTTT.

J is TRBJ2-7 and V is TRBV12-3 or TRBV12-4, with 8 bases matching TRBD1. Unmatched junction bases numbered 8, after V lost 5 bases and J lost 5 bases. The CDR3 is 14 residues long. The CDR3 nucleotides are TGTGCCAGCAGTCAGACAGGGGTTCCCCACGAGCAGTACTTC. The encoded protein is CASSQTGVPHEQYF.

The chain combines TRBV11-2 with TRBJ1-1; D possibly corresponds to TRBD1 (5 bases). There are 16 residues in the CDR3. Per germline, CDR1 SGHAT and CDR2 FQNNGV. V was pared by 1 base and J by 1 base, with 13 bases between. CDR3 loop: CASSLARGRGNTEAFF. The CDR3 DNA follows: TGTGCCAGCAGCTTAGCCCGGGGACGGGGGAACACTGAAGCTTTCTTT.

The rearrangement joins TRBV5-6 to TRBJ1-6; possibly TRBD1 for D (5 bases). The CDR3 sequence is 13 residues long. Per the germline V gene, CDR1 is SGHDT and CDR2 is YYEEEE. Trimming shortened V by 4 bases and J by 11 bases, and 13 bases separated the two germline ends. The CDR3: CASSDGTLTPLHF. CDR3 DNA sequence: TGTGCCAGCAGCGACGGGACTTTGACACCCCTCCACTTT.